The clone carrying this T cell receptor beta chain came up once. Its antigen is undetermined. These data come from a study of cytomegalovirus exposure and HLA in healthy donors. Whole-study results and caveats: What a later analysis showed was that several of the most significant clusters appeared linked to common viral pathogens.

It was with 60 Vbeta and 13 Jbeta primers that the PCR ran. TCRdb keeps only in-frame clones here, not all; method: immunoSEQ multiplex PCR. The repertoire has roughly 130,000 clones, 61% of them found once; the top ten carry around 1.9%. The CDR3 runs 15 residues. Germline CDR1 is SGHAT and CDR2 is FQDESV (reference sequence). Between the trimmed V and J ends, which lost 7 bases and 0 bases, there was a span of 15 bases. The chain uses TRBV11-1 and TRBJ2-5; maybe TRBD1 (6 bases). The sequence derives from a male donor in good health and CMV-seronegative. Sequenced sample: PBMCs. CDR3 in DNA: TGTGCCAGCAACCCTCGGACAGATTACCAAGAGACCCAGTACTTC. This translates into CASNPRTDYQETQYF. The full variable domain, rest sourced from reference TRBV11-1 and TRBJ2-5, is EAEVAQSPRYKITEKSQAVAFWCDPISGHATLYWYRQILGQGPELLVQFQDESVVDDSQLPKDRFSAERLKGVDSTLKIQPAELGDSAMYLCASNPRTDYQETQYFGPGTRLLVL.